This TCR beta chain stems from a study of ipilimumab plus nivolumab after autologous stem cell transplantation. Here immunoSEQ multiplex PCR was the method, and the copy in TCRdb shows in-frame clones only, minus some. This table has about 83,000 clones, more than 80% appearing once. The sequences come from PBMCs, collected in a trial of ipilimumab plus nivolumab as post-transplant consolidation. This TCR was recovered from a male donor with diffuse large B-cell lymphoma.

CDR3 bases: TGTGCCAGCAATTTATTGGACAGGAATAATTCACCCCTCCACTTT. Protein product: CASNLLDRNNSPLHF. The chain links TRBV6-1 to TRBJ1-6, with 7 nucleotides matching TRBD1. J lost 5 bases, V lost 7 bases, and 8 bases had no gene match. Germline V gene data show CDR1 as MNHNS and CDR2 as SASEGT. The CDR3 covers 15 residues.